This T cell receptor (beta chain) was recovered during a study of a mutant IDH1 vaccine in newly diagnosed glioma. Worth noting for this clone: Antigen unknown.

Noted time point: week 5, during vaccination. It was 300 ug of mutant IDH1 20-mer peptide that made up each vaccine dose, given with topical imiquimod. TCRdb's table, derived via immunoSEQ multiplex PCR, lists solely in-frame clones and lacks some. There are some 37,000 clones in the sample; about 80% occur only once, and around 5.5% lies in the top ten. Trimming took off 6 bases at V and 4 bases at J, with 13 bases between the two ends. CDR1 and CDR2 from the germline V gene are WSHSY and SAAADI. The CDR3 sequence is 14 residues long. The sequence was obtained from a man aged 35 to 55 with glioma. V usage is TRBV10-2 and J usage is TRBJ1-5; D gene ambiguous. The sequencing used PBMCs, collected from a glioma patient whose treatment included an IDH1 peptide vaccine. The CDR3 is CASSISDLNQPQHF. CDR3 DNA sequence: TGCGCCAGCAGCATATCGGACCTTAATCAGCCCCAGCATTTT.